The sequence of this T cell receptor (beta chain) was determined in a study of T cells after yellow fever vaccination (dated by TCRdb to between 2018 and 2021). As for the study more broadly: Libraries from fractions with low cell numbers were prepared with the SMART-Seq v4 Ultra Low Input RNA kit. To follow T-cell clones before and after primary and booster YFV17D yellow fever vaccination, bulk TCR alpha and beta repertoires were sequenced over time. Blood was drawn at multiple timepoints before and after primary and secondary immunization, with bulk PBMC replicates and cell subsets isolated. Two healthy male donors, one aged 18 to 30 and one aged 30 to 40 years, were included in the cohort. Overall results and qualifications from the work: Because abundant contaminating clonotypes from the bulk population could be contained in FACS-sorted repertoires, computational filtering was required. Compared with the primary T-cell response, the secondary T-cell response was weaker but faster, peaking on day 5 rather than day 15. After the booster, most clones that had expanded after primary vaccination were detected again (almost 97% of CD4 and around 88% of CD8), suggesting broad maintenance of memory. The study included only two donors, which limits how far the findings can be generalized. A small share of clonotypes occurred in both CD4 and CD8 compartments, likely arising from convergent recombination.

TCRdb names Illumina NovaSeq 6000 as the instrument used. TCR cDNA was synthesized by 5'RACE template switching, which introduced a universal primer site and unique molecular identifiers. Priming of cDNA synthesis was performed from both the TCR alpha and TCR beta constant segments. Two PCR steps were used to amplify libraries, with sample barcodes and sequencing adapters being added in the second step. Sequencing of the libraries was done on either Illumina HiSeq 2500 (2x100 bp) or NovaSeq (2x150 bp). The original pipeline was this. MIGEC handled demultiplexing of reads and collapsing into UMI consensus sequences, while MiXCR performed V(D)J alignment. Vaccine-responding clonotypes were defined with edgeR using replicate PBMC samples, requiring FDR below 0.01 and a log2 fold change above 5 up to day 15. Each bulk clonotype received a CD4 or CD8 identity based on whether the sequenced CD4 or CD8 repertoire contained that clonotype at higher abundance. TCRdb's own reprocessing of the public reads used fastp at Q25 and MiXCR and kept productive beta chains. Entries that share a CDR3 protein sequence are merged under the most common genes and DNA. TCRdb's processing, not the authors', yielded these V and J calls. For this sample there are some 250,000 distinct CDR3 sequences; more than 3.5% appear just once. Around 19% of the sample goes to the ten largest clones.

About this clonotype itself: Its cognate antigen has yet to be identified. No much larger clone is present one base from it, and per-base qualities are unavailable.

The sample's treatment or condition label, decoded: live attenuated yellow fever vaccine strain. At every blood-draw timepoint, two biological replicates of bulk PBMCs were collected. PBMCs were isolated from peripheral blood using a standard Ficoll-Paque protocol. TriZol was used to extract RNA from bulk PBMCs, from CD4 and CD8 fractions, and from dextramer-positive and dextramer-negative fractions. The germline V gene encodes CDR1 SEHNR and CDR2 FQNEAQ (reference sequence). The CDR3 has 16 amino acids, counting the end cysteine and phenylalanine. The CDR3 DNA has 48 bases and is translated from base 1. Between the V and J ends, shortened by 5 bases and 6 bases respectively, the junction contains 22 bases.

The clonotype comes from a man aged 18 to 29 who received the YFV17D yellow fever vaccine. The material sequenced was PBMCs, taken 15 days after the yellow fever booster vaccination. The chain joins TRBV7-9 to TRBJ1-2, with TRBD1 tentatively as D gene (5 bases match). In nucleotide form, the sequence is TGTGCCAGCAGCCCCTTGTTGTCGGGGGGAGGTGATGGCTACACCTTC. Its coded protein is CASSPLLSGGGDGYTF.